The clone carrying this T cell receptor (beta chain) was observed at least ten times. TCRdb independently ran MiXCR on the 5' RACE reads; one entry per CDR3 protein. The table has 10,000 to 15,000 distinct CDR3 sequences, under 6% seen once. These data come from a study of T cells after yellow fever vaccination. CDR3 length: 15 residues. Germline loops: CDR1 SGHRS, CDR2 YFSETQ. V shed 3 bases, J shed 4 bases, and the junction held 4 bases outside the gene matches. This chain joins TRBV5-1 and TRBJ2-1; 10 bases agree with TRBD2. Sequencing used PBMCs, either bulk or a sorted T-cell subset (CD4+, CD8+, memory, or dextramer-sorted; not recorded which), obtained on the day of the yellow fever booster vaccination. The origin of this receptor is a man aged 25 to 40 who received the YFV17D yellow fever vaccine. In DNA, the CDR3 is TGCGCCAGCAGCTCCGGGACTAGCGCTTACAATGAGCAGTTCTTC. Translation gives CASSSGTSAYNEQFF.